This T cell receptor (beta chain) comes out of a study of blood T cells in healthy people across ages. In the study overall: Template-switching capture recovered about one barcoded beta molecule per two T cells.

V dropped 4 bases and J dropped 15 bases, with 22 bases sitting between them. The CDR3 covers 15 residues. Germline CDR1 and CDR2: LGHDT and YNNKEL (reference sequence). About this clonotype: Antigen unknown.

Through a sample-barcoded 5' primer and a J-beta primer mix, a second PCR was run for roughly 6 to 11 cycles. Every single cDNA molecule received a tag from a template-switch adaptor with 12 random nucleotides. No fewer than 3 million CDR3-containing paired-end reads came from each sample. TCRdb itself ran the 5' RACE reads through MiXCR, one entry per CDR3 protein. Of some 690,000 distinct CDR3 sequences detected, over 20% appear once; the ten largest clones hold around 22%. Study outcomes and limitations: A greater number of naive CD4+ cells and higher diversity distinguished long-lived donors from aged donors.

The rearrangement joins TRBV3-1 to TRBJ1-6; D possibly corresponds to TRBD1 (5 bases). Sample: blood. This TCR came from a man between 70 and 80 years old in good health. CDR3 sequence (DNA): TGTGCCAGCAGCCGGCGGGACGCATCAGATCGGGGCCTCCACTTT. This codes for CASSRRDASDRGLHF.